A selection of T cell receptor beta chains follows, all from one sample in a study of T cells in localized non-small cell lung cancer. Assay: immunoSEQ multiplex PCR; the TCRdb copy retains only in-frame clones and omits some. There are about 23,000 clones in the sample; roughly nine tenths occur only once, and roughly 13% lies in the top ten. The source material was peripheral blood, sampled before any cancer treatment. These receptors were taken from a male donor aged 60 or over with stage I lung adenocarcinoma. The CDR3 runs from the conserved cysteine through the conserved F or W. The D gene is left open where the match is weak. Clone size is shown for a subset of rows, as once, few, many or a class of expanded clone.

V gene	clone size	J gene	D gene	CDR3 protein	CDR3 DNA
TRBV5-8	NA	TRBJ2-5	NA	CASSLKSRGWETQYF	TGTGCCAGCAGCTTGAAGTCGAGGGGGTGGGAGACCCAGTACTTC
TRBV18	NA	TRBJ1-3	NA	CASSPDPSSGNTIYF	TGTGCCAGCTCACCCGACCCTTCGTCTGGAAACACCATATATTTT
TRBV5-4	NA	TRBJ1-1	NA	CASSLMSGNTEAFF	TGTGCCAGCAGCTTGATGTCGGGGAACACTGAAGCTTTCTTT
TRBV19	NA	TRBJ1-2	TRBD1	CASSISAGGNYGYTF	TGTGCCAGTAGTATCTCGGCAGGGGGCAACTATGGCTACACCTTC
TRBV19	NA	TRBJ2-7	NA	CASSNEGGYEQYF	TGTGCCAGTAGTAACGAGGGAGGTTACGAGCAGTACTTC
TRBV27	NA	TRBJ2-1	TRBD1	CASSFWDRGANEQFF	TGTGCCAGCAGTTTTTGGGACAGGGGGGCCAATGAGCAGTTCTTC
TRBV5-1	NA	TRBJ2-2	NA	CASSQGTSLNTGELFF	TGCGCCAGCAGCCAAGGCACCAGTCTCAACACCGGGGAGCTGTTTTTT
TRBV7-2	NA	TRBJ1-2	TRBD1	CASSLEGQSFYGYTF	TGTGCCAGCAGCTTAGAGGGACAGTCTTTCTATGGCTACACCTTC
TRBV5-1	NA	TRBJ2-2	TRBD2	CASESSGRINTGELFF	TGCGCCAGCGAATCTAGCGGGAGAATTAACACCGGGGAGCTGTTTTTT
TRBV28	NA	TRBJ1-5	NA	CASSLLGGLNNQPQHF	TGTGCCAGCAGTTTATTGGGGGGGCTGAACAATCAGCCCCAGCATTTT
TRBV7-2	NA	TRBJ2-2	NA	CASSPQGWAGELFF	TGTGCCAGCAGCCCCCAGGGGTGGGCCGGGGAGCTGTTTTTT
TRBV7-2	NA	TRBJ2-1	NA	CASSHSGTPSSYNEQFF	TGTGCCAGCAGCCATTCCGGGACTCCCAGCTCCTACAATGAGCAGTTCTTC
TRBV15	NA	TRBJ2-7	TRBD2	CATSRDSSGKIGEQYF	TGTGCCACCAGCAGAGATAGTAGCGGGAAGATAGGAGAGCAGTACTTC
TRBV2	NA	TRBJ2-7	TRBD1	CASTKTGAWEQYF	TGTGCCAGCACCAAAACAGGGGCTTGGGAGCAGTACTTC
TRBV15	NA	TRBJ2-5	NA	CATSRDIMGETQYF	TGTGCCACCAGCAGGGATATAATGGGGGAGACCCAGTACTTC
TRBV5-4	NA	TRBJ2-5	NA	CASSLESTDLGTQYF	TGTGCCAGCAGCTTGGAGAGCACAGACTTAGGGACCCAGTACTTC
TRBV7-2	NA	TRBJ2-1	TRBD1	CASSPLEGQNSYNEQFF	TGTGCCAGCAGCCCACTAGAGGGACAGAACTCCTACAATGAGCAGTTCTTC
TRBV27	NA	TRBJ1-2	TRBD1	CASGDRANYGYTF	TGTGCCAGCGGGGACAGGGCCAACTATGGCTACACCTTC
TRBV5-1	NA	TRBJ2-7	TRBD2	CASSPGTSTYEQYF	TGCGCCAGCAGCCCCGGGACTAGCACCTACGAGCAGTACTTC
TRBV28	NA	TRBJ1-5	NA	CASSLLARGNQPQHF	TGTGCCAGCAGTTTATTAGCCAGGGGTAATCAGCCCCAGCATTTT
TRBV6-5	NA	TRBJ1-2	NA	CASNPDAANYGYTF	TGTGCCAGCAACCCGGACGCAGCTAACTATGGCTACACCTTC
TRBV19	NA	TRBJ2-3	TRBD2	CASTGGSGRGTDTQYF	TGTGCCAGTACTGGAGGTAGCGGGAGGGGGACAGATACGCAGTATTTT
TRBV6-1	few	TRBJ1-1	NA	CASSDRGGSITEAFF	TGTGCCAGCAGTGATCGAGGCGGCAGTATCACTGAAGCTTTCTTT
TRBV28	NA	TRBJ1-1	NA	CASSRGQMNTEAFF	TGTGCCAGCAGTCGTGGACAGATGAACACTGAAGCTTTCTTT
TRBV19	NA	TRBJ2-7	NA	CASSTPGPRWEQYF	TGTGCCAGTAGTACCCCGGGACCCCGCTGGGAGCAGTACTTC
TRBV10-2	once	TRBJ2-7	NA	CASSPPAGGGPYEQYF	TGCGCCAGCAGTCCCCCTGCAGGGGGAGGGCCCTACGAGCAGTACTTC
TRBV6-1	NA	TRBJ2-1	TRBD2	CASSEGRGGGYNEQFF	TGTGCCAGCAGTGAAGGGAGGGGCGGGGGCTACAATGAGCAGTTCTTC
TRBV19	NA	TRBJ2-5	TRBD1	CASSIGTAYQETQYF	TGTGCCAGTAGCATCGGGACAGCGTACCAAGAGACCCAGTACTTC
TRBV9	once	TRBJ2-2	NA	CASSVGNRNTGELFF	TGTGCCAGCAGCGTAGGGAACAGAAACACCGGGGAGCTGTTTTTT
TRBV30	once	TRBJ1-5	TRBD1	CAWRQGEQPQHF	TGTGCCTGGCGACAGGGTGAGCAGCCCCAGCATTTT
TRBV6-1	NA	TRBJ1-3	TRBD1	CASIPDRAGNTIYF	TGTGCCAGCATCCCGGACAGGGCTGGAAACACCATATATTTT
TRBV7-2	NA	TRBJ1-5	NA	CASSLVWGAEQPQHF	TGTGCCAGCAGCTTAGTCTGGGGGGCGGAACAGCCCCAGCATTTT
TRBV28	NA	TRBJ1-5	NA	CASSSGQLGNQPQHF	TGTGCCAGCAGTTCCGGACAACTTGGCAATCAGCCCCAGCATTTT
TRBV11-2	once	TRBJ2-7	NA	CASSRGLSYEQYF	TGTGCCAGCAGCCGGGGACTGTCCTACGAGCAGTACTTC
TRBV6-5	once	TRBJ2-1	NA	CASSYSNNEQFF	TGTGCCAGCAGTTACTCCAACAATGAGCAGTTCTTC
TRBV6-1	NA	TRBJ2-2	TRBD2	CASSDPGLAGFVTGELFF	TGTGCCAGCAGTGACCCGGGACTAGCGGGTTTCGTCACCGGGGAGCTGTTTTTT
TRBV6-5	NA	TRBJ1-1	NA	CASSYSMAGKNTEAFF	TGTGCCAGCAGTTACTCGATGGCAGGGAAGAACACTGAAGCTTTCTTT
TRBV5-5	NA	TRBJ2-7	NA	CASSFLPESSYEQYF	TGTGCCAGCAGCTTTCTACCAGAGAGCTCCTACGAGCAGTACTTC
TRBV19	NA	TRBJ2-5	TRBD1	CASSIDRQGGQTQYF	TGTGCCAGTAGTATAGACCGACAGGGGGGGCAGACCCAGTACTTC
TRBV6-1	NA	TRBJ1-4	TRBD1	CASTLGQGPEKLFF	TGTGCCAGCACCCTAGGACAGGGCCCTGAAAAACTGTTTTTT
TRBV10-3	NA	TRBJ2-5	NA	CAISATQETQYF	TGTGCCATCAGCGCGACCCAAGAGACCCAGTACTTC
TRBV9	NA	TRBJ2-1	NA	CASSVGYTGDVWNEQFF	TGTGCCAGCAGCGTAGGATATACGGGAGACGTGTGGAATGAGCAGTTCTTC
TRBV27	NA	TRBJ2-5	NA	CASRTRSGVGAQYF	TGTGCCAGCAGAACCCGATCTGGGGTTGGGGCCCAGTACTTC
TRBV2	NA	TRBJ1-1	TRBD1	CASREEQGVLNTEAFF	TGTGCCAGCAGGGAGGAACAGGGGGTGTTGAACACTGAAGCTTTCTTT
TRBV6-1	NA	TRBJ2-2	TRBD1	CASSEGGTGGTGELFF	TGTGCCAGCAGTGAAGGTGGGACAGGGGGAACCGGGGAGCTGTTTTTT
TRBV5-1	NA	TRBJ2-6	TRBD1	CASSLLQGSSGANVLTF	TGCGCCAGCAGCTTACTACAGGGGAGCTCTGGGGCCAACGTCCTGACTTTC
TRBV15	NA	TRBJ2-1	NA	CATRGGWGVNNEQFF	TGTGCCACCAGAGGGGGTTGGGGGGTCAACAATGAGCAGTTCTTC
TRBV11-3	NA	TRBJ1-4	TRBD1	CASSLDPGGGNEKLFF	TGTGCCAGCAGCTTAGACCCAGGGGGGGGTAATGAAAAACTGTTTTTT
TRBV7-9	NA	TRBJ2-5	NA	CASSLGGLDQETQYF	TGTGCCAGCAGCTTGGGGGGACTCGATCAAGAGACCCAGTACTTC
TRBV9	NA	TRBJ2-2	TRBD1	CASSVGQGADGELFF	TGTGCCAGCAGCGTGGGACAGGGGGCTGACGGGGAGCTGTTTTTT
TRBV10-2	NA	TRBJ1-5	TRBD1	CASSDGQGGNQPQHF	TGCGCCAGCAGTGATGGACAGGGGGGCAATCAGCCCCAGCATTTT
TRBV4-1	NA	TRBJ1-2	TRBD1	CASSQEISGQTLNYGYTF	TGCGCCAGCAGCCAAGAAATTTCGGGACAGACTCTAAACTATGGCTACACCTTC
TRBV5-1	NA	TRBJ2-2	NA	CASSVTNTGELFF	TGCGCCAGCAGCGTAACTAACACCGGGGAGCTGTTTTTT
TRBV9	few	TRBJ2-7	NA	CASSVGASADSYEQYF	TGTGCCAGCAGCGTAGGGGCTAGCGCTGACTCCTACGAGCAGTACTTC
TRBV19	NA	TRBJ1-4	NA	CASTGSTGPNEKLFF	TGTGCCAGTACGGGCTCGACGGGCCCTAATGAAAAACTGTTTTTT
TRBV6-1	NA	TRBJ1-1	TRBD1	CASSDQGQGANTEAFF	TGTGCCAGCAGTGACCAGGGACAGGGGGCAAACACTGAAGCTTTCTTT
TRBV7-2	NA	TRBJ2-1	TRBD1	CASSRPSGTGYNEQFF	TGTGCCAGCAGCCGCCCCTCAGGGACAGGGTACAATGAGCAGTTCTTC
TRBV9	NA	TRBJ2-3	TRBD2	CASSEAGGSTDTQYF	TGTGCCAGCAGCGAAGCGGGAGGGAGCACAGATACGCAGTATTTT
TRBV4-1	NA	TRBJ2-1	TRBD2	CASSQGIAGGPRRNEQFF	TGCGCCAGCAGCCAAGGTATAGCGGGAGGCCCACGTCGCAATGAGCAGTTCTTC
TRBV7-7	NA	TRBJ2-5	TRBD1	CASSFGRGQGQETQYF	TGTGCTAGCAGCTTTGGACGGGGACAGGGGCAAGAGACCCAGTACTTC